This TCR beta chain comes out of a study of response to subunit inactivated influenza vaccine. Findings and limits, study-wide: Authors suggested seasonal influenza vaccinations each recruit few new T cells.

This clonotype has at least ten counts. As yet, its antigen is unknown. With 6 bases removed from V and 4 bases from J, the gap between germline ends came to 15 bases. CDR3 length: 13 amino acids. Germline assignment: CDR1 SQVTM and CDR2 ANQGSEA. MiXCR was run by TCRdb on the RT-PCR reads, yielding one entry per CDR3 protein. The sample gives approximately 500,000 distinct CDR3 sequences, about an eighth of which show up once; about an eighth is in the top ten. This specimen was PBMCs from blood, taken roughly 47 days after vaccination. This chain joins TRBV29-1 and TRBJ1-2; TRBD1 might be the D (6 bases). The sequence was collected from a middle-aged man who received an inactivated influenza vaccine. For the CDR3, the DNA is TGCAGCGTCCGCGAGGGGGGGACCTATGGCTACACCTTC. Its translation is CSVREGGTYGYTF.